Shown below are 22 T cell receptor beta chains from a single sample sequenced in a study of blood T cell repertoires in COVID-19. Clones were read by immunoSEQ multiplex PCR, and TCRdb kept only the in-frame ones, dropping some. Of a few hundred thousand clones listed, under 90% were seen once; the top ten hold 1.7%. The sequenced material came from PBMCs or T cells enriched from blood (not recorded which). The receptors shown here come from a woman younger than 45 who had recovered from COVID-19.

This clone has just one count. The chain carries TRBV12-3 or TRBV12-4 and TRBJ2-7, with TRBD1 matching 7 bases. The CDR3 spans 12 residues. Trimming took 5 bases from V and 8 from J; bases not matched to a gene: 6. The CDR3 sequence: CASSLGTAKQYF. The CDR3 region has the DNA TGTGCCAGCAGTCTAGGGACAGCTAAGCAGTACTTC.

This clone occurred a few times. The gene calls are TRBV28 and TRBJ1-2; D is perhaps TRBD1 (6 bases). From germline, CDR1 is MDHEN and CDR2 SYDVKM. The CDR3 runs to 14 residues. The V gene lost 1 base and the J gene lost 5 bases, with 11 bases spanning the gap. The CDR3 bases are TGTGCCAGCAGTTTATCCCGGACAGAGTATGGCTACACCTTC. Protein sequence: CASSLSRTEYGYTF.

The chain joins TRBV15 to TRBJ2-1; TRBD2 matches at 8 bases. V trimming: 5 bases; J trimming: 4 bases; junction bases outside the gene matches: 7. The CDR3 totals 15 residues. Germline CDR1 LNHNV, CDR2 YYDKDF (reference sequence). The CDR3 here is CATSGPAGAYNEQFF. The CDR3, as DNA: TGTGCCACCAGCGGACCAGCGGGGGCTTACAATGAGCAGTTCTTC.

The chain couples TRBV15 to TRBJ1-1; 9 nucleotides align to TRBD1. Germline V CDR1 and CDR2: LNHNV, YYDKDF (reference sequence). V dropped 4 bases and J dropped 0; count of bases not matched to a gene: 9. CDR3 size: 17 residues. The CDR3 protein is CATSKKTGGWMNTEAFF. In DNA form, the CDR3 reads TGTGCCACCAGCAAAAAGACAGGGGGATGGATGAACACTGAAGCTTTCTTT.

The chain uses TRBV19 and TRBJ1-1; D remains ambiguous. V was trimmed by 10 bases and J by 4 bases, leaving 10 bases between them. Germline V gene data show CDR1 as LNHDA and CDR2 as SQIVND (reference sequence). This CDR3 is built from 11 residues. The CDR3, as DNA: TGTGCCATATCGTCGAGCACTGAAGCTTTCTTT. This codes for CAISSSTEAFF.

V is TRBV6-2 or TRBV6-3 and J is TRBJ2-1; D is ambiguous. The CDR3 contains 11 residues. CDR1 and CDR2 (germline): MNHEY, SVGEGT. Trimming removed 2 bases from V and 9 bases from J, with 5 bases in between. The CDR3 loop is CASSYGSEQFF. The CDR3 DNA is TGTGCCAGCAGTTACGGCTCTGAGCAGTTCTTC.

This sequence joins TRBV30 and TRBJ1-2; no clear D. The CDR3 totals 12 residues. From germline, CDR1 is GTSNPN and CDR2 SVGIG (reference sequence). V was trimmed by 2 bases and J by 8 bases, leaving 12 bases between them. The chain's CDR3 is CAWSFLELGYTF. CDR3 nucleotide sequence: TGTGCCTGGAGTTTCCTAGAGTTAGGCTACACCTTC.

The J gene is TRBJ2-3, the V gene TRBV5-1; D is perhaps TRBD2 (6 bases). The CDR3 totals 15 residues. V lost 0 bases to trimming and J lost 1 base, with 9 bases between them. Germline lookup yields CDR1 SGHRS and CDR2 YFSETQ. CDR3 sequence: CASSLGSSGTDTQYF. In DNA, the CDR3 is TGCGCCAGCAGCTTGGGATCTAGCGGCACAGATACGCAGTATTTT.

This clone was observed a handful of times. This chain connects TRBV5-1 to TRBJ2-5; 11 bases map to TRBD1. The germline gives CDR1 SGHRS, CDR2 YFSETQ. The J segment lost 2 bases and the V segment lost 4 bases, leaving 4 bases of the junction unmatched. This CDR3 has 15 residues. For the CDR3, the DNA is TGCGCCAGCAGCGGTGGGACAGGGGGGCAAGAGACCCAGTACTTC. This translates into CASSGGTGGQETQYF.

The chain joins TRBV6-5 to TRBJ2-3; the D gene is possibly TRBD1 (5 bases). Germline V gene data show CDR1 as MNHEY and CDR2 as SVGAGI. CDR3 length: 13 amino acids. Trimming took off 7 bases at V and 6 bases at J, with 14 bases between the two ends. CDR3 DNA sequence: TGTGCCAGCAATTCAGGGTTTAGGGATACGCAGTATTTT. It codes for CASNSGFRDTQYF.

This clone was detected only once. The J gene is TRBJ2-5, the V gene TRBV7-3; 7 bases agree with TRBD1. From germline, CDR1 is SGHTA and CDR2 FQGTGA. The CDR3 extends over 13 amino acids. The junction had 0 bases not matched to a gene; V was cut back by 0 bases and J by 5 bases. The CDR3 DNA reads as TGTGCCAGCAGCTTAACGACAGGGGAGACCCAGTACTTC. Translating gives CASSLTTGETQYF.

J is TRBJ2-3 and V is TRBV14, with 8 positions matching TRBD2. Unmatched junction bases numbered 9, after V lost 0 bases and J lost 1 base. Germline V gene data show CDR1 as SGHDN and CDR2 as FVKESK. The CDR3 runs 18 residues. This chain's CDR3 is CASSQDNWWRGGTDTQYF. In DNA form, the CDR3 reads TGTGCCAGCAGCCAAGATAATTGGTGGCGGGGGGGCACAGATACGCAGTATTTT.

The rearrangement links TRBV18 to TRBJ1-4; no definite D call. CDR1 is KGHSH and CDR2 is LQKENI in the germline V gene. V was cut by 4 bases and J by 8 bases, with 11 bases left in between. This CDR3 comprises 13 residues. CDR3 protein: CASSRAGNEKLFF. In DNA form, the CDR3 reads TGTGCCAGCTCACGGGCCGGGAACGAAAAACTGTTTTTT.

The gene calls are TRBV2 and TRBJ2-7, with a weak D call TRBD2 (5 bases). Per germline, CDR1 SNHLY and CDR2 FYNNEI. The CDR3 spans 17 residues. V lost 0 bases, J lost 0 bases, and 15 bases lay in between. The CDR3 spells CASSEALQSGSSYEQYF. The CDR3 DNA is TGTGCCAGCAGTGAAGCGCTTCAGAGCGGTAGCTCCTACGAGCAGTACTTC.

The rearrangement links TRBV7-2 to TRBJ1-2, with D unclear. V shed 1 base and J shed 8 bases, with 5 bases lying between them. Germline V lookup: CDR1 SGHTA, CDR2 FQGNSA. The CDR3 runs 11 residues. In nucleotides, the CDR3 is TGTGCCAGCAGCTTAGTTGTAGGCTACACCTTC. Translated, it gives CASSLVVGYTF.

The V and J genes are TRBV2 and TRBJ1-6; 8 bases fit TRBD1. This CDR3 contains 15 residues. Looked up from germline, CDR1 is SNHLY and CDR2 is FYNNEI. Trimming cost V 7 bases and J 6 bases; bases outside gene matches: 8. The CDR3, as DNA: TGTGCCAGCACTCGAGACAGGGGAGTTAATTCACCCCTCCACTTT. It translates to CASTRDRGVNSPLHF.

The gene calls are TRBV30 and TRBJ1-3; no reliable D call. The germline gives CDR1 GTSNPN, CDR2 SVGIG (reference sequence). The CDR3 contains 16 residues. Deletions cut 2 bases from V and 0 bases from J, with 14 bases between. The CDR3 DNA follows: TGTGCCTGGAGTCGAGGAGGCACCTCCTCTGGAAACACCATATATTTT. The encoded protein is CAWSRGGTSSGNTIYF.

The chain employs TRBV9 and TRBJ1-1, with no clear D. The CDR3 is made up of 14 amino acids. CDR1 is SGDLS and CDR2 is YYNGEE in the germline V gene. V dropped 1 base and J dropped 10 bases, with 17 bases sitting between them. CDR3 coding DNA: TGTGCCAGCAGCGTACATACTGAGAGCGTGAGAGCTTTCTTT. Its protein is CASSVHTESVRAFF.

J is TRBJ2-7 and V is TRBV30, with 7 bases aligning to TRBD1. With V trimmed by 2 bases and J by 3 bases, 16 bases remained unmatched. Germline values: CDR1 GTSNPN, CDR2 SVGIG (reference sequence). The CDR3 loop spans 17 amino acids. The CDR3 nucleotides are TGTGCCTGGAGTAACTCAAGGGGGCGAGGCGTCCTCTACGAGCAGTACTTC. Translated: CAWSNSRGRGVLYEQYF.

V gene TRBV5-1 combines with J gene TRBJ1-1; a weak D match, TRBD1 (5 bases). The CDR3 sequence is 14 residues long. V was cut by 4 bases and J by 1 base, with 11 bases left in between. The V gene's germline CDR1 is SGHRS and CDR2 YFSETQ. The CDR3 DNA follows: TGCGCCAGCAGCCAGGGTCCCGGGAACACTGAAGCTTTCTTT. Translated: CASSQGPGNTEAFF. Filled out from reference TRBV5-1 and TRBJ1-1, the complete variable domain reads KAGVTQTPRYLIKTRGQQVTLSCSPISGHRSVSWYQQTPGQGLQFLFEYFSETQRNKGNFPGRFSGRQFSNSRSEMNVSTLELGDSALYLCASSQGPGNTEAFFGQGTRLTVV.

The V call is TRBV27, the J call TRBJ2-1; 7 bases map to TRBD1. J was trimmed by 0 bases and V by 5 bases; bases with no gene match: 4. This CDR3 has 15 amino acids. The germline CDR1 and CDR2 sequences are MNHEY and SMNVEV (reference sequence). The CDR3 bases are TGTGCCAGCAGTATGGACAGGAGCTCCTACAATGAGCAGTTCTTC. The encoded protein is CASSMDRSSYNEQFF.

The V gene is TRBV5-4, the J gene TRBJ2-2; 8 bases are shared with TRBD1. V was pared by 4 bases and J by 5 bases, with 7 bases of the junction left unmatched. The length of the CDR3 is 15 residues. CDR1 is SGHNT, CDR2 YYREEE, per germline (reference sequence). CDR3 protein: CASSKGQGWTGELFF. CDR3 in DNA: TGTGCCAGCAGCAAAGGACAGGGTTGGACCGGGGAGCTGTTTTTT.